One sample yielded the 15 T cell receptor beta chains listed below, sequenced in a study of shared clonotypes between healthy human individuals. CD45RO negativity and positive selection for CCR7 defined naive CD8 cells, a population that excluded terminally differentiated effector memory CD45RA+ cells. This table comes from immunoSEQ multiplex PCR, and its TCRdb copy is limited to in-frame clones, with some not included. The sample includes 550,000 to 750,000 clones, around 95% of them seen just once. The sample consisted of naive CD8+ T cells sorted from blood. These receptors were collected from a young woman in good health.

The CDR3 nucleotides read TGTGCCGCGAAACCGGGGAGTGGGAACACTGAAGCTTTCTTT. Translating it yields CAAKPGSGNTEAFF. The rearrangement uses TRBV27 and TRBJ1-1; D is undetermined. Looked up from germline, CDR1 is MNHEY and CDR2 is SMNVEV (reference sequence). The V end lost 11 bases, the J end lost 1 base, and 17 bases lay between the germline ends. The CDR3 runs 14 residues.

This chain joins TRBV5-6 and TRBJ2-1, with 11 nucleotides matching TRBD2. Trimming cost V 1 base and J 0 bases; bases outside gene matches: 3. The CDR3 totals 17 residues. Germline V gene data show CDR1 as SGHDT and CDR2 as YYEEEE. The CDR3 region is CASSLLTSGSSYNEQFF. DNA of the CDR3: TGTGCCAGCAGCTTGCTAACTAGCGGGAGCTCCTACAATGAGCAGTTCTTC.

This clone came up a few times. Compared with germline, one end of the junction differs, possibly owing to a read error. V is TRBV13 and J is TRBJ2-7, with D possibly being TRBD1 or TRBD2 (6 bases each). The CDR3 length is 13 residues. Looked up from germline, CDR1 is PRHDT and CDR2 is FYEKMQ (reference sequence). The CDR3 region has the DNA TGTGCCAGCAGCCCCACAGGGACCGGGACTCCAGACTTC. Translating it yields CASSPTGTGTPDF.

The CDR3 loop is CASSLGGGAAAAFEQYF. CDR3 bases: TGTGCCAGCAGCCTAGGCGGGGGGGCGGCGGCCGCGTTCGAGCAGTACTTC. The J gene is TRBJ2-7, the V gene TRBV9; 9 bases align to TRBD2. This CDR3 contains 17 residues. CDR1 is SGDLS, CDR2 YYNGEE, per germline. J gave up 6 bases and V 4 bases, and 17 bases lay outside the gene matches.

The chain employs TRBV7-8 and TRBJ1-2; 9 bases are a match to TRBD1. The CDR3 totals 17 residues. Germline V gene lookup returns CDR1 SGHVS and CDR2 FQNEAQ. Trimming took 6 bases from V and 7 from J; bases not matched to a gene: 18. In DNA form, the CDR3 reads TGTGCCAGCAGTCCGGGACAGGGCTATACCTATCTGGGTGGCTACACCTTC. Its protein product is CASSPGQGYTYLGGYTF.

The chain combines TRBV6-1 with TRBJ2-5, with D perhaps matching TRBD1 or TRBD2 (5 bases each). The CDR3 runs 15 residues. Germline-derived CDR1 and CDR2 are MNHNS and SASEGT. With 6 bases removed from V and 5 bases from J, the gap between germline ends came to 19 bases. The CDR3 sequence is CASSATEGPLETQYF. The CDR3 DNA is TGTGCCAGCAGCGCGACAGAGGGGCCGCTGGAGACCCAGTACTTC.

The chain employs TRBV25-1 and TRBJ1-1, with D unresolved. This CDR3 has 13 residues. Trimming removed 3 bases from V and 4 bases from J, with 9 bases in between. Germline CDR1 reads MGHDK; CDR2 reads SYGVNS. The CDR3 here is CASSEGRATEAFF. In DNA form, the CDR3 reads TGTGCCAGCAGTGAGGGTAGGGCCACTGAAGCTTTCTTT.

CDR3 DNA sequence: TGTGCCAGCAGCTCTCCCCCGGCACAGGTCCCTGAAGCTTTCTTT. It translates to CASSSPPAQVPEAFF. The chain combines TRBV7-9 with TRBJ1-1; perhaps TRBD1 as D (5 bases). Germline CDR1 is SEHNR and CDR2 is FQNEAQ (reference sequence). V was pared by 4 bases and J by 6 bases, with 18 bases between. The CDR3 is 15 residues long.

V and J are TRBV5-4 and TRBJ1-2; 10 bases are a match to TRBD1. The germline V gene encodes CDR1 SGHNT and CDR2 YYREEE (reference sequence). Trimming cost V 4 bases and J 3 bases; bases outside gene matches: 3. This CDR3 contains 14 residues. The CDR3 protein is CASSQDRGYYGYTF. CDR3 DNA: TGTGCCAGCAGCCAGGACAGGGGGTACTATGGCTACACCTTC.

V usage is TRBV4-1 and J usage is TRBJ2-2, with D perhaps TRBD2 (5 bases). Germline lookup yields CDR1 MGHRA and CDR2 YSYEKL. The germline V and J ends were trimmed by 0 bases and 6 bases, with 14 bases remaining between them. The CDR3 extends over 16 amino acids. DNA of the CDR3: TGCGCCAGCAGCCAAGATCCGCGGGCTAGATCCGGGGAGCTGTTTTTT. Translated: CASSQDPRARSGELFF.

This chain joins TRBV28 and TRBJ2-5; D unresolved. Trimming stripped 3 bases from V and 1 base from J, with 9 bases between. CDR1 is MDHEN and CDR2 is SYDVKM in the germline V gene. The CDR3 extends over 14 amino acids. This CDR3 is CASSFLAVQETQYF. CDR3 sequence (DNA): TGTGCCAGCAGTTTTCTGGCGGTCCAAGAGACCCAGTACTTC.

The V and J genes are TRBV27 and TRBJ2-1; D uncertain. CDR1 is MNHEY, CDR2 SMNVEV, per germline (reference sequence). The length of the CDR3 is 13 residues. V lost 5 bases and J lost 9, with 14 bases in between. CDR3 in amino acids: CASSPWDISEQFF. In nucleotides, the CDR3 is TGTGCCAGCAGTCCCTGGGATATTTCTGAGCAGTTCTTC.

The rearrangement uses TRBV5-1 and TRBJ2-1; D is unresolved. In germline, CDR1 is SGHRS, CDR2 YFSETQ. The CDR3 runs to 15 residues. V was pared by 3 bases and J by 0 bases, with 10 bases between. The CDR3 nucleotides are TGCGCCAGCAGCTCCACTCCCAACTCCTACAATGAGCAGTTCTTC. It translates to CASSSTPNSYNEQFF.

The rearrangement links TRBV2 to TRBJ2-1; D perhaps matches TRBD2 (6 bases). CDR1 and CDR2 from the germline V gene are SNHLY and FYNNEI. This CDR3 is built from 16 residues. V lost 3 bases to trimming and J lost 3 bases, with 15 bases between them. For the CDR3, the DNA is TGTGCCAGCAGTGACGTAGCGGAGAGGATCTACAATGAGCAGTTCTTC. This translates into CASSDVAERIYNEQFF.

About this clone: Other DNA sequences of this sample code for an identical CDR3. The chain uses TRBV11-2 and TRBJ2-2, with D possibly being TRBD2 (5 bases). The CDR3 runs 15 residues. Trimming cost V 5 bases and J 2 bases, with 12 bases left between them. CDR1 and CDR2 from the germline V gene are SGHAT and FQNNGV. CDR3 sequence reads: CASSLRGANTGELFF. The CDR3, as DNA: TGTGCCAGCAGCCTCCGGGGAGCCAACACCGGGGAGCTGTTTTTT.